This TCR beta chain was obtained from a study of ipilimumab plus nivolumab after autologous stem cell transplantation. Study background: A median of about eight nivolumab and 5 or 6 ipilimumab doses were given. The myeloma group: high-risk transplant-naive, or relapse within 3 years after first autologous transplant. Study-level points and caveats: TCR repertoire, Treg phenotype and gut microbiota reportedly support more study of this approach.

TCRdb keeps only in-frame clones here, not all; method: immunoSEQ multiplex PCR. The sample consists of about 10,000 clones, over 60% of them appearing once. The CDR3 contains 14 residues. CDR1 is SQVTM and CDR2 is ANQGSEA in the germline V gene. V was clipped by 4 bases and J by 7 bases, with 16 bases between them. In regard to this clone: The antigen is unknown.

Ipilimumab, 1 mg/kg, started 14 to 28 days after autologous transplant. The source material was PBMCs, sampled in a trial of ipilimumab plus nivolumab as post-transplant consolidation. This sequence was found in a female donor with multiple myeloma. V usage is TRBV29-1 and J usage is TRBJ2-2; the D gene is possibly TRBD2 (6 bases). CDR3 protein: CSVGDFFRGGELFF. The CDR3, as DNA: TGCAGCGTTGGGGACTTCTTTAGGGGCGGGGAGCTGTTTTTT.